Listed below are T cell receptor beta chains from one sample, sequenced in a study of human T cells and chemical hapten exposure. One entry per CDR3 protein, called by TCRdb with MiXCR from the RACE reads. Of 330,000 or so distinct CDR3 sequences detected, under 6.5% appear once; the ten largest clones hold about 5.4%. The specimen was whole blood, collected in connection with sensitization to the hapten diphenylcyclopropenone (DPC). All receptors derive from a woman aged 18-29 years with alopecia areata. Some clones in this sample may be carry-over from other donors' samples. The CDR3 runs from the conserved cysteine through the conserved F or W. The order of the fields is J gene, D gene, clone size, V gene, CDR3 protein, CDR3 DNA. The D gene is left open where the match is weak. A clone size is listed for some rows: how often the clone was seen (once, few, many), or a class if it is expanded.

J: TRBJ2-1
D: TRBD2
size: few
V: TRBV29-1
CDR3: CSAGAGGPPNEQFF
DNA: TGCAGCGCCGGAGCGGGGGGGCCTCCGAATGAGCAGTTCTTC

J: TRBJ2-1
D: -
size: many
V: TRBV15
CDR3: CATSRVRTPSYNEQFF
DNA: TGTGCCACCAGCAGAGTAAGGACTCCATCCTACAATGAGCAGTTCTTC

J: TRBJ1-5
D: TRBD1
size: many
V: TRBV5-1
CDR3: CASSSLLGQGVGNQPQHF
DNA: TGCGCCAGCAGCTCTTTATTGGGACAGGGGGTGGGCAATCAGCCCCAGCATTTT

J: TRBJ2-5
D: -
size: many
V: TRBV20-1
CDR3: CSALRVDFQETQYF
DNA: TGCAGTGCCTTAAGGGTGGACTTTCAAGAGACCCAGTACTTC

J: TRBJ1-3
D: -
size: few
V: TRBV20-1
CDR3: CSASSGSGSLIFVSGNTIYF
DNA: TGCAGTGCTAGTAGTGGATCCGGGTCTCTGATCTTTGTCTCTGGAAACACCATATATTTT

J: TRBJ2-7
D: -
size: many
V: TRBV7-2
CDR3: CASSLVSYEQYF
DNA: TGTGCCAGCAGCTTAGTGTCCTACGAGCAGTACTTC

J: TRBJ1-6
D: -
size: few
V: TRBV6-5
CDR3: CASSYSARPRDSPLHF
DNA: TGTGCCAGCAGTTACTCGGCCCGCCCCAGAGATTCACCCCTCCACTTT

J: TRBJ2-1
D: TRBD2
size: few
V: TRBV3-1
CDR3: CASSQDRGGFTYNEQFF
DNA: TGTGCCAGCAGCCAAGACCGCGGGGGATTTACCTACAATGAGCAGTTCTTC

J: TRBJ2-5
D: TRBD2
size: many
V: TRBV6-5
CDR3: CASRDSGGFQETQYF
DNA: TGTGCCAGCAGGGATAGCGGGGGGTTCCAAGAGACCCAGTACTTC

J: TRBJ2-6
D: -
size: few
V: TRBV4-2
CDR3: CASSQGSLISGANVLTF
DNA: TGTGCCAGCAGCCAAGGGTCCCTAATTTCTGGGGCCAACGTCCTGACTTTC

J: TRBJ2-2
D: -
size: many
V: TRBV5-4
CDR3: CASSLGGRTGELFF
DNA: TGTGCCAGCAGCTTGGGGGGACGCACCGGGGAGCTGTTTTTT

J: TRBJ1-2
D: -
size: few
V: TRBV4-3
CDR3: CASSQVAAGSNYGYTF
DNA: TGCGCCAGCAGCCAAGTCGCCGCAGGATCTAACTATGGCTACACCTTC

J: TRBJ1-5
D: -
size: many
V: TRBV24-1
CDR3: CATSDPSQGSQPQHF
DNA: TGTGCCACCAGTGATCCTTCACAGGGCAGTCAGCCCCAGCATTTT

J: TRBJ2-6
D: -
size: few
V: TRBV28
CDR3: CASSLPLFLGSGANVLTF
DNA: TGTGCCAGCAGTTTACCTTTGTTCCTTGGCTCTGGGGCCAACGTCCTGACTTTC

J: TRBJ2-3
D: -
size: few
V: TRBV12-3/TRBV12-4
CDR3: CASSSRTVYTDTQYF
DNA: TGTGCCAGCAGTTCCCGGACGGTCTACACAGATACGCAGTATTTT

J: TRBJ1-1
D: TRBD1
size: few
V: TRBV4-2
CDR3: CASSQGPRTGFDYTEAFF
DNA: TGTGCCAGCAGCCAAGGCCCCAGGACAGGGTTTGATTACACTGAAGCTTTCTTT

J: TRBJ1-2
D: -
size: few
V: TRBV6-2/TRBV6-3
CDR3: CASSYGYRDLRGYTF
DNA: TGTGCCAGCAGTTACGGCTACAGGGATTTACGGGGCTACACCTTC

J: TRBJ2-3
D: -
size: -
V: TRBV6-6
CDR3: CASSYSNTHTQYF
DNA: TGTGCCAGCAGTTACTCGAATACTCATACGCAGTATTTT

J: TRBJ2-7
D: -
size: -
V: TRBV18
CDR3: CASSPGSGVIYEQYF
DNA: TGTGCCAGCTCACCAGGGAGTGGGGTTATCTACGAGCAGTACTTC

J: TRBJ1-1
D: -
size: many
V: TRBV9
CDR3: CASSVNHRENTEAFF
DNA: TGTGCCAGCAGCGTAAACCACAGAGAGAACACTGAAGCTTTCTTT

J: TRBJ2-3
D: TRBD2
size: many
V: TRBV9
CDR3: CASSVGTAGGADTQYF
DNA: TGTGCCAGCAGCGTAGGAACTGCGGGGGGCGCAGATACGCAGTATTTT

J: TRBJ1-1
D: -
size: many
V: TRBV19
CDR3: CASSWQQTNTEAFF
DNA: TGTGCCAGTAGTTGGCAGCAGACCAACACTGAAGCTTTCTTT

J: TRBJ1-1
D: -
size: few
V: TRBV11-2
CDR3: CASSLDAGLAVNTEAFF
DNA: TGTGCCAGCAGCTTAGATGCGGGTCTGGCAGTGAACACTGAAGCTTTCTTT

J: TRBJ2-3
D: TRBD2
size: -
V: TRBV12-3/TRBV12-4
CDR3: CASRGASGVGTDTQYF
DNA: TGTGCCAGCAGGGGGGCTAGCGGGGTTGGCACAGATACGCAGTATTTT

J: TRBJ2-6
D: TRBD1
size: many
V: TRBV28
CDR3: CASRQGWSGANVLTF
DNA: TGTGCCAGCAGACAGGGGTGGTCTGGGGCCAACGTCCTGACTTTC

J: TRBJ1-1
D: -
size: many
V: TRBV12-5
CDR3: CASGFGVRSTEAFF
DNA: TGTGCTAGTGGTTTCGGGGTCAGGAGCACTGAAGCTTTCTTT

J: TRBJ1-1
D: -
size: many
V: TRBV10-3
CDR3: CAISESLGAGAFF
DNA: TGTGCCATCAGTGAGTCGCTGGGGGCTGGAGCTTTCTTT

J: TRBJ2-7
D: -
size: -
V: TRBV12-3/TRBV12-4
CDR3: CASSLERGRLEQYF
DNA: TGTGCCAGCAGTTTAGAGCGAGGCAGACTCGAGCAGTACTTC

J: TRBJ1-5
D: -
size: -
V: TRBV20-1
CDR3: CSARGYENQPQHF
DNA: TGCAGTGCTAGAGGATATGAGAATCAGCCCCAGCATTTT

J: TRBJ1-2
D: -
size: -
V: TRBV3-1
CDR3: CASTDTWGGGANYGYTF
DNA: TGTGCCAGCACCGATACCTGGGGGGGAGGTGCCAACTATGGCTACACCTTC

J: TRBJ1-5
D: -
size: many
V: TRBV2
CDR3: CASSDAASVGNQPQHF
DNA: TGTGCCAGCAGTGACGCAGCCAGCGTAGGGAATCAGCCCCAGCATTTT

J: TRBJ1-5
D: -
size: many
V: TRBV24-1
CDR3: CATSGDYNQPQHF
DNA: TGTGCCACCAGTGGGGATTACAATCAGCCCCAGCATTTT

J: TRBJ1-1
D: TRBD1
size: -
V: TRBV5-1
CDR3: CASSLVAGGGTEAFF
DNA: TGCGCCAGCAGCTTGGTGGCAGGGGGAGGTACTGAAGCTTTCTTT

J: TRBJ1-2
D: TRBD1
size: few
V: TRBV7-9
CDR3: CASSSRDRGRRGYGYTF
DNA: TGTGCCAGCAGCTCCCGGGACAGGGGGCGGAGAGGTTATGGCTACACCTTC

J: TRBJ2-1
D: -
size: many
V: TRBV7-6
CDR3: CASSLGESPHEQFF
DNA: TGTGCCAGCAGCTTAGGGGAATCGCCCCATGAGCAGTTCTTC

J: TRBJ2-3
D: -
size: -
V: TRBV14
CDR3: CASSQHRLSTDTQYF
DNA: TGTGCCAGCAGCCAACACCGACTCAGCACAGATACGCAGTATTTT

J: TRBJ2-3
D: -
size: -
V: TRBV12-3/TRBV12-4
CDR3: CASSTQWGAGDTQYF
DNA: TGTGCCAGCAGTACACAGTGGGGGGCCGGAGATACGCAGTATTTT

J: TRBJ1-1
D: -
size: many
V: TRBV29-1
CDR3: CSVAKRYTEAFF
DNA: TGCAGCGTCGCGAAAAGGTACACTGAAGCTTTCTTT

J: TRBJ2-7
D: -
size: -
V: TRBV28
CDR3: CASSLGGSLGYEQYF
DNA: TGTGCCAGCAGTTTAGGTGGCAGTCTCGGGTACGAGCAGTACTTC

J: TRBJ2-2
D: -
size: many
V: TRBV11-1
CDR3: CASSLYGGRNTGELFF
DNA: TGTGCCAGCAGCTTATACGGGGGGCGTAACACCGGGGAGCTGTTTTTT

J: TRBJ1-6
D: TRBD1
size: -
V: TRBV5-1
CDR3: CACNPGQGGSPLHF
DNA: TGCGCCTGCAACCCGGGACAGGGGGGTTCACCCCTCCACTTT

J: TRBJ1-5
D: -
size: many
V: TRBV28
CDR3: CASRPKGSYSNQPQHF
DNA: TGTGCCAGCAGACCGAAGGGGTCCTATAGCAATCAGCCCCAGCATTTT

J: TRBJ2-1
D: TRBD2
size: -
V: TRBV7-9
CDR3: CASIAGGQYNEQFF
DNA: TGTGCCAGCATTGCGGGGGGCCAGTACAATGAGCAGTTCTTC

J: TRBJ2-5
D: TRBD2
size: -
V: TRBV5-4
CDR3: CASSSKLAGSETQYF
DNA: TGTGCCAGCAGCTCCAAACTAGCGGGGTCAGAGACCCAGTACTTC